Listed here are 24 T cell receptor beta chains from one sample, sequenced in a study of shared clonotypes between healthy human individuals. Profiled with immunoSEQ multiplex PCR; TCRdb holds only in-frame clones, not every one. The data hold about 460,000 clones, with roughly three quarters observed a single time. Sequenced: PBMCs. The receptors were sampled from a woman in her thirties or forties in good health. Some clones in this sample may be carry-over from other donors' samples.

The chain links TRBV28 to TRBJ1-1; the D is unclear. The V and J ends lost 0 bases and 7 bases respectively, with 6 bases between them. The length of the CDR3 is 12 residues. In germline, CDR1 is MDHEN, CDR2 SYDVKM. Here the CDR3 reads CASSLWTFEAFF. The CDR3, as DNA: TGTGCCAGCAGTTTATGGACATTTGAAGCTTTCTTT.

About this clone: Other DNA sequences in this sample translate to the same CDR3. The J gene is TRBJ1-1, the V gene TRBV11-2, with D unclear. The CDR3 spans 13 residues. CDR1 SGHAT and CDR2 FQNNGV come from the germline V gene. Trimming cost V 1 base and J 0 bases, with 3 bases left between them. The CDR3 here is CASSLVVNTEAFF. The CDR3 region has the DNA TGTGCCAGCAGCTTAGTGGTGAACACTGAAGCTTTCTTT.

V gene TRBV6-5 combines with J gene TRBJ2-5; 11 nucleotides line up with TRBD2. Germline CDR1 MNHEY, CDR2 SVGAGI. This CDR3 has 15 residues. The trim removed 5 bases at V and 7 bases at J, leaving 9 bases unmatched. This CDR3 reads CASSRSGRAGVTQYF. CDR3 nucleotides: TGTGCCAGCAGTCGTAGCGGGAGGGCCGGGGTGACCCAGTACTTC.

For the CDR3, the DNA is TGTGCCTGGAGTGTACCCGGGACAGGGGATGACACTGAAGCTTTCTTT. It encodes CAWSVPGTGDDTEAFF. The chain recombines TRBV30 with TRBJ1-1, with TRBD1 matching 10 bases. This CDR3 is built from 16 residues. Germline CDR1 GTSNPN, CDR2 SVGIG (reference sequence). The junction had 7 bases not matched to a gene; V was cut back by 0 bases and J by 3 bases. Full variable domain (missing parts from reference TRBV30 and TRBJ1-1): SQTIHQWPATLVQPVGSPLSLECTVEGTSNPNLYWYRQAAGRGLQLLFYSVGIGQISSEVPQNLSASRPQDRQFILSSKKLLLSDSGFYLCAWSVPGTGDDTEAFFGQGTRLTVV.

The chain is built from TRBV4-2 and TRBJ2-1; weak D call: TRBD2 (6 bases). The CDR3 has 16 residues. Germline CDR1 is LGHNA and CDR2 is YNFKEQ. V lost 1 base and J 8 bases, leaving 18 bases between the germline ends. CDR3 sequence reads: CASSQVLAGSGDEQFF. The CDR3 coding sequence is TGTGCCAGCAGCCAAGTACTAGCCGGGAGTGGGGATGAGCAGTTCTTC.

Comments on this clone: A much larger clone lies a single base off, so this may be a read error. This chain connects TRBV5-4 to TRBJ2-7; 9 bases align to TRBD1. The CDR3 consists of 13 residues. Germline CDR1 SGHNT, CDR2 YYREEE (reference sequence). Trimming took 4 bases from V and 2 from J; bases not matched to a gene: 1. DNA for the CDR3: TGTGCCAGCAGCAGGGACAGGGCCTACGAGCAGTACTTC. Translated: CASSRDRAYEQYF.

This clone was detected only once. The chain employs TRBV5-1 and TRBJ1-2, with D unresolved. Trimming shortened V by 0 bases and J by 0 bases, and 12 bases separated the two germline ends. CDR1 and CDR2 (germline): SGHRS, YFSETQ. The length of the CDR3 is 16 residues. The CDR3 region is CASSLGGTLANYGYTF. Here the CDR3 DNA reads TGCGCCAGCAGCTTGGGAGGAACCTTGGCTAACTATGGCTACACCTTC.

This chain joins TRBV28 and TRBJ1-6, with D possibly being TRBD1 (5 bases). CDR1 is MDHEN, CDR2 SYDVKM, per germline. This CDR3 is built from 15 residues. Trimming shortened V by 2 bases and J by 8 bases, and 13 bases separated the two germline ends. In nucleotides, the CDR3 is TGTGCCAGCAGTTTAGGAGCCCTAGGGGATTCACCCCTCCACTTT. Translation gives CASSLGALGDSPLHF.

J is TRBJ1-5 and V is TRBV2; D may be TRBD1 (5 bases). CDR1 is SNHLY, CDR2 FYNNEI, per germline. The V end lost 7 bases, the J end lost 4 bases, and 11 bases lay between the germline ends. The CDR3 runs to 13 residues. CDR3 loop: CASTRDGNQPQHF. CDR3 nucleotides: TGTGCCAGCACCCGGGACGGAAATCAGCCCCAGCATTTT.

The chain links TRBV14 to TRBJ1-5, with D uncertain. V lost 2 bases and J 4 bases, leaving 3 bases between the germline ends. The CDR3 loop spans 12 amino acids. Per the germline V gene, CDR1 is SGHDN and CDR2 is FVKESK. DNA for the CDR3: TGTGCCAGCAGCCAACAAAATCAGCCCCAGCATTTT. It codes for CASSQQNQPQHF. The whole variable domain, filled in from reference TRBV14 and TRBJ1-5, reads EAGVTQFPSHSVIEKGQTVTLRCDPISGHDNLYWYRRVMGKEIKFLLHFVKESKQDESGMPNNRFLAERTGGTYSTLKVQPAELEDSGVYFCASSQQNQPQHFGDGTRLSIL.

V usage is TRBV9 and J usage is TRBJ2-5; TRBD2 aligns across 7 bases. The CDR3 contains 17 residues. Losses at the gene ends were 0 bases for V and 3 bases for J; bases not matched to a gene: 11. Germline CDR1 reads SGDLS; CDR2 reads YYNGEE. DNA for the CDR3: TGTGCCAGCAGCGTAGCCGCCCTCGGCGGGGGAAAAGAGACCCAGTACTTC. It encodes CASSVAALGGGKETQYF.

The CDR3 DNA follows: TGTGCCGGGAACCCGGGACAGGGGGCGGGCGAGCAGTACTTC. It is translated as CAGNPGQGAGEQYF. The gene calls are TRBV7-9 and TRBJ2-7; 12 bases line up with TRBD1. CDR3 length: 14 residues. Germline V gene lookup returns CDR1 SEHNR and CDR2 FQNEAQ (reference sequence). V shed 11 bases, J shed 6 bases, and the junction held 11 bases outside the gene matches.

CDR3 amino acids: CASSYTGEQFF. The CDR3 DNA reads TGTGCCAGCAGTTATACCGGGGAGCAGTTCTTC. This chain joins TRBV6-5 and TRBJ2-1, with D hard to call. Germline-derived CDR1 and CDR2 are MNHEY and SVGAGI. This CDR3 has 11 amino acids. The V end lost 3 bases, the J end lost 10 bases, and 7 bases lay between the germline ends.

V is TRBV10-3 and J is TRBJ2-2; no definite D call. The CDR3 consists of 16 residues. Germline V gene lookup returns CDR1 ENHRY and CDR2 SYGVKD. V gave up 0 bases and J gave up 7 bases, with 15 bases separating them. CDR3 loop: CAISESGSTGGGELFF. CDR3 coding DNA: TGTGCCATCAGTGAGTCAGGATCCACGGGTGGCGGGGAGCTGTTTTTT.

About this clone itself: Other DNA sequences in the same sample also yield this CDR3. The V call is TRBV29-1, the J call TRBJ2-7; 8 nucleotides agree with TRBD2. The CDR3 spans 13 residues. The germline V gene has CDR1 SQVTM and CDR2 ANQGSEA. V was clipped by 6 bases and J by 2 bases; unmatched bases: 6. CDR3 region: CSVLTSGAYEQYF. The CDR3 region has the DNA TGCAGCGTCTTAACTAGCGGAGCCTACGAGCAGTACTTC.

This chain joins TRBV7-3 and TRBJ2-2, with 9 bases identical to TRBD2. Germline lookup yields CDR1 SGHTA and CDR2 FQGTGA. V lost 1 base, J lost 7 bases, and 1 base stayed unmatched. The CDR3 totals 14 residues. The CDR3 region is CASSLSGRDGELFF. CDR3 nucleotide sequence: TGTGCCAGCAGCTTAAGCGGGAGGGACGGGGAGCTGTTTTTT.

CDR3 sequence reads: CASSAGQGMKSNQPQHF. The CDR3, as DNA: TGTGCCAGCAGTGCGGGACAGGGTATGAAAAGCAATCAGCCCCAGCATTTT. The genes are TRBV2 and TRBJ1-5, with 9 bases aligning to TRBD1. Germline CDR1 is SNHLY and CDR2 is FYNNEI. Trimming removed 4 bases from V and 1 base from J; junction bases left unmatched: 8. This CDR3 has 17 residues.

The chain recombines TRBV7-6 with TRBJ2-1; D is undetermined. CDR3 size: 12 residues. Germline lookup yields CDR1 SGHVS and CDR2 FNYEAQ. The V end lost 1 base, the J end lost 8 bases, and 6 bases lay between the germline ends. The CDR3 bases are TGTGCCAGCAGCTTAGGAGGACATGAGCAGTTCTTC. Translation gives CASSLGGHEQFF.

As concerns this clone: Other DNA sequences in this sample translate to the same CDR3. CDR3 sequence reads: CASSLRQGAETQYF. The CDR3 DNA reads TGTGCCAGCAGCTTAAGGCAGGGGGCAGAGACCCAGTACTTC. This sequence joins TRBV7-2 and TRBJ2-5; 8 bases are a match to TRBD1. The CDR3 has 14 residues. From germline, CDR1 is SGHTA and CDR2 FQGNSA. The junction had 3 bases not matched to a gene; V was cut back by 2 bases and J by 4 bases.

The chain combines TRBV29-1 with TRBJ2-3; 10 bases match TRBD1. The CDR3 is 16 residues long. CDR1 and CDR2 from the germline V gene are SQVTM and ANQGSEA. The trim removed 2 bases at V and 3 bases at J, leaving 8 bases unmatched. This CDR3 is CSVESLGQGGTDTQYF. CDR3 in DNA: TGCAGCGTTGAATCCCTAGGACAGGGGGGAACAGATACGCAGTATTTT.

Regarding this clone: This likely reflects a read error, since a far larger clone is one base away. Additional DNA sequences in this sample encode the identical CDR3. This chain connects TRBV19 to TRBJ1-1; possibly TRBD1 for D (6 bases). CDR3 length: 15 residues. The germline V gene encodes CDR1 LNHDA and CDR2 SQIVND (reference sequence). The germline V and J ends were trimmed by 9 bases and 3 bases, with 20 bases remaining between them. The CDR3 sequence is CASSPRGTSHTEAFF. CDR3 in DNA: TGTGCCAGCAGTCCCAGAGGGACAAGTCACACTGAAGCTTTCTTT.

The V gene is TRBV7-2, the J gene TRBJ2-7; tentatively, D is TRBD1 (5 bases). Trimming stripped 7 bases from V and 3 bases from J, with 19 bases between. From germline, CDR1 is SGHTA and CDR2 FQGNSA. CDR3 length: 15 residues. The CDR3 is CASTDTAGLNYEQYF. The CDR3 nucleotides read TGTGCCAGCACCGATACGGCAGGGCTCAACTACGAGCAGTACTTC.

The chain links TRBV29-1 to TRBJ2-5, with 7 bases aligning to TRBD2. The CDR3 length is 15 residues. CDR1 is SQVTM and CDR2 is ANQGSEA in the germline V gene. J lost 0 bases, V lost 1 base, and 5 bases had no gene match. The DNA for the CDR3 is TGCAGCGTTGAAGTTCGACTAGCAAACCAAGAGACCCAGTACTTC. As protein: CSVEVRLANQETQYF.

The CDR3 DNA follows: TGTGCCAGCAGTTACCCAGGGACTAGCGGTGGGGAGCTGTTTTTT. Protein sequence: CASSYPGTSGGELFF. The V call is TRBV6-6, the J call TRBJ2-2; 11 nucleotides line up with TRBD2. The CDR3 sequence is 15 residues long. Germline CDR1 is MNHNY and CDR2 is SVGAGI (reference sequence). The V gene end was trimmed by 2 bases and the J gene end by 8 bases; junction bases not matched to a gene: 4.